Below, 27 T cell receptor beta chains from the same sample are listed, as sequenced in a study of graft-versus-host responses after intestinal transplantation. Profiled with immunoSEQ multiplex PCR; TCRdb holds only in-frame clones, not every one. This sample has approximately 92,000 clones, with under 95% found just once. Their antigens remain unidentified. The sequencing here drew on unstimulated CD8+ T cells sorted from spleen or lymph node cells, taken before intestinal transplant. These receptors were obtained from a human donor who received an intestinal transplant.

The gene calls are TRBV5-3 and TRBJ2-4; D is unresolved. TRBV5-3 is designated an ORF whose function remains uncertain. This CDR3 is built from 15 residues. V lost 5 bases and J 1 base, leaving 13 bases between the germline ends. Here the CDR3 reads CARRGRVAAKNIQYF. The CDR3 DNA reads TGTGCCAGAAGGGGAAGGGTGGCGGCCAAAAACATTCAGTACTTC.

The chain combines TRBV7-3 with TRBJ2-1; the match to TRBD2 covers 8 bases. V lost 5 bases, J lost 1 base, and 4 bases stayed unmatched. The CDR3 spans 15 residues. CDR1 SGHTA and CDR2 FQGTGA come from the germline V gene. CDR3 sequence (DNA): TGTGCCAGCAGCCCTTTAGCGGGGTCCTACAATGAGCAGTTCTTC. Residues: CASSPLAGSYNEQFF.

The CDR3 sequence: CAWSKRGWLDAFF. CDR3 DNA sequence: TGTGCCTGGAGTAAAAGGGGTTGGTTAGATGCTTTCTTT. The chain is built from TRBV30 and TRBJ1-1, with a weak D call TRBD1 (5 bases). The V end was cut by 2 bases, the J end by 11 bases, with 18 bases between. The CDR3 sequence is 13 residues long. Germline lookup yields CDR1 GTSNPN and CDR2 SVGIG (reference sequence).

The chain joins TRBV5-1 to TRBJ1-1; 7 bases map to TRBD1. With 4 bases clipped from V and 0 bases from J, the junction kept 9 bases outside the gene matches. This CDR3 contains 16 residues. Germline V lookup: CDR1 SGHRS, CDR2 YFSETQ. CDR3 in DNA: TGCGCCAGCAGCCCGGAGGGACAGTACATGAACACTGAAGCTTTCTTT. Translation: CASSPEGQYMNTEAFF.

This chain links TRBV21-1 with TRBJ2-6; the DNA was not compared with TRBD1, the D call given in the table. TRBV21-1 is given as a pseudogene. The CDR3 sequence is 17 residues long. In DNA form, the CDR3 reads TGTGCCAGCAGCGCAGGGACAGGGAAATCCGGGGCCAACGTCCTGACTTTC. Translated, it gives CASSAGTGKSGANVLTF.

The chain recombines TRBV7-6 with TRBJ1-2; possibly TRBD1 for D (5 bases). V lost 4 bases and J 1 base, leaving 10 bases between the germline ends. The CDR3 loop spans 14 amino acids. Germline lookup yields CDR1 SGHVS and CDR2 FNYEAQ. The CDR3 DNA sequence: TGTGCCAGCAGCTCGGAGGACATTAACTATGGCTACACCTTC. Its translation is CASSSEDINYGYTF. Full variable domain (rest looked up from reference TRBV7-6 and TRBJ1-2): GAGVSQSPRYKVTKRGQDVALRCDPISGHVSLYWYRQALGQGPEFLTYFNYEAQQDKSGLPNDRFSAERPEGSISTLTIQRTEQRDSAMYRCASSSEDINYGYTFGSGTRLTVV.

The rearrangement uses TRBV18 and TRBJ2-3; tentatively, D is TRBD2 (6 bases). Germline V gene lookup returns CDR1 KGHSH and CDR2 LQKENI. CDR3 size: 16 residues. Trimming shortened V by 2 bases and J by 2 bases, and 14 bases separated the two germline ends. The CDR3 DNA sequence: TGTGCCAGCTCACCAGTGAGTAGCGGCTTCACAGATACGCAGTATTTT. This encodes CASSPVSSGFTDTQYF.

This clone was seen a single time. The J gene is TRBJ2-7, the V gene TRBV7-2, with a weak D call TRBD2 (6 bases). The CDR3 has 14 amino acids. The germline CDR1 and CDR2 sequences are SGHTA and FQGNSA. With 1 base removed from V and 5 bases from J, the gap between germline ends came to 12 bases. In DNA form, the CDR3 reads TGTGCCAGCAGCTTAGGGTGGCGGGATAACGAGCAGTACTTC. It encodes CASSLGWRDNEQYF.

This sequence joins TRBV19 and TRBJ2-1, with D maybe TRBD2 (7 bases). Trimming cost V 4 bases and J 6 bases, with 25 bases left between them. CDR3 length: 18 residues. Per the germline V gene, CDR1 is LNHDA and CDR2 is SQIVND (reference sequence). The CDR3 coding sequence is TGTGCCAGTAGTACCTCCACGTTCGAGAAGGGGGGGATCAATGAGCAGTTCTTC. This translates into CASSTSTFEKGGINEQFF.

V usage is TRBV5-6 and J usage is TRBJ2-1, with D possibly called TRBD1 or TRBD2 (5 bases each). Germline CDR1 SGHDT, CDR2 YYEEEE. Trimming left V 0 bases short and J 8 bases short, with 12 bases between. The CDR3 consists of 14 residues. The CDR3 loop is CASSLAGTQYEQFF. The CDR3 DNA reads TGTGCCAGCAGCTTGGCCGGGACGCAATATGAGCAGTTCTTC.

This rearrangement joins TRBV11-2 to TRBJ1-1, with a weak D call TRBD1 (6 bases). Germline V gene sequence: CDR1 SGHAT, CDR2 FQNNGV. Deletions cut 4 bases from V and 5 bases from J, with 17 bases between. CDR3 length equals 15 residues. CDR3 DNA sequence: TGTGCCAGCAGCTCCTGGGGCAGGGGTTGGACTGAAGCTTTCTTT. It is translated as CASSSWGRGWTEAFF.

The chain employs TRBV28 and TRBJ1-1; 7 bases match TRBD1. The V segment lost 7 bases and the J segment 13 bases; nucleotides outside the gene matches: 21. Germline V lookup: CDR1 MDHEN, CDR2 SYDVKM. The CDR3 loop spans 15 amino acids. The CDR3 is CASTPGGDRDFIRFF. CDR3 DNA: TGTGCCAGCACCCCAGGGGGAGACAGGGATTTCATTCGTTTCTTT.

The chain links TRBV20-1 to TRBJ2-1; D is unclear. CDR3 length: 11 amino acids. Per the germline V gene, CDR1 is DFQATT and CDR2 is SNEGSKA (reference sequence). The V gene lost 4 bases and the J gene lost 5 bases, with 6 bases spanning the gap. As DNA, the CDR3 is TGCAGTGCTACAAGTCACAATGAGCAGTTCTTC. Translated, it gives CSATSHNEQFF.

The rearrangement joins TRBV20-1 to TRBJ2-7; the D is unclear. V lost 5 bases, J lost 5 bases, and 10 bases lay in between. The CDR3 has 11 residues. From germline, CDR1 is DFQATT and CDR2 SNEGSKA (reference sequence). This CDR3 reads CSADRGNEQYF. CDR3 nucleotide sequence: TGCAGTGCTGATCGCGGAAACGAGCAGTACTTC.

The CDR3 protein is CASSVSGPDTQYF. Here the CDR3 DNA reads TGTGCCAGCAGCGTTTCCGGCCCAGATACGCAGTATTTT. This rearrangement joins TRBV9 to TRBJ2-3; D remains ambiguous. CDR1 SGDLS and CDR2 YYNGEE come from the germline V gene. The length of the CDR3 is 13 residues. V lost 2 bases to trimming and J lost 4 bases, with 8 bases between them.

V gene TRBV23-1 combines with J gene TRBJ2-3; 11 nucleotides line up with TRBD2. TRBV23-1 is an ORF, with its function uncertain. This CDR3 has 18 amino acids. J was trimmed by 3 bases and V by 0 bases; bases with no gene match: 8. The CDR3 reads CASSQSPRASGGTDTQYF. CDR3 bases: TGCGCCAGCAGTCAATCGCCCCGGGCTAGCGGGGGGACAGATACGCAGTATTTT.

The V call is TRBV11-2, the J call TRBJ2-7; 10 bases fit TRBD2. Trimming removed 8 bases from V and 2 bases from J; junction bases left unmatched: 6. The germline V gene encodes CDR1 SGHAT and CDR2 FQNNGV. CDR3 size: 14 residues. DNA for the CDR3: TGTGCCAGCTTAGCGGGAGGCCCAACCTACGAGCAGTACTTC. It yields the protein CASLAGGPTYEQYF. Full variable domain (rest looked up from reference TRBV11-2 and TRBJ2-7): EAGVAQSPRYKIIEKRQSVAFWCNPISGHATLYWYQQILGQGPKLLIQFQNNGVVDDSQLPKDRFSAERLKGVDSTLKIQPAKLEDSAVYLCASLAGGPTYEQYFGPGTRLTVT.

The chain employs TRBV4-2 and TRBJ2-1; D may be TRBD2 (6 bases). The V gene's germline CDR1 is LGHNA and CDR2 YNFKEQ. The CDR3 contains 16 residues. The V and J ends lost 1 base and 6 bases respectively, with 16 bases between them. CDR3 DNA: TGTGCCAGCAGCCAAGGTTCGAGACTAGGAGGCAATGAGCAGTTCTTC. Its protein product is CASSQGSRLGGNEQFF.

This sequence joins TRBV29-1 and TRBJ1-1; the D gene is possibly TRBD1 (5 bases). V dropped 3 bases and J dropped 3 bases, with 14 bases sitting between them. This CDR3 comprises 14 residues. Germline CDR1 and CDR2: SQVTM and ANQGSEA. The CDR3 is CSVDIQGEDTEAFF. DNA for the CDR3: TGCAGCGTTGATATCCAGGGCGAGGACACTGAAGCTTTCTTT.

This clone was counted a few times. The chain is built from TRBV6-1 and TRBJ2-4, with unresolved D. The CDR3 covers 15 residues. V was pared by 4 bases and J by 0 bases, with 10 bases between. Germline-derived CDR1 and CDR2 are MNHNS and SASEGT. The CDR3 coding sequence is TGTGCCAGCAGTGTGATGGGTGTAGCCAAAAACATTCAGTACTTC. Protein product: CASSVMGVAKNIQYF.

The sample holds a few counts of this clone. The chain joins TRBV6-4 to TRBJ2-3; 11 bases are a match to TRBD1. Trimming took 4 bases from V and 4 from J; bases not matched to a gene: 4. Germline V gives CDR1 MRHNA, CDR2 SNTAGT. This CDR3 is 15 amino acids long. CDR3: CASSGTGGAADTQYF. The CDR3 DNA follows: TGTGCCAGCAGTGGGACAGGGGGCGCGGCAGATACGCAGTATTTT.

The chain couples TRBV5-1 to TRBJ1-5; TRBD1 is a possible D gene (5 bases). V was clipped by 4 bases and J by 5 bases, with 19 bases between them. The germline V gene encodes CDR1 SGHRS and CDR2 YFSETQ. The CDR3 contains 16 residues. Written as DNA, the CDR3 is TGCGCCAGCAGCCGTGATGTTGGGGGACGTGATCAGCCCCAGCATTTT. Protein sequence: CASSRDVGGRDQPQHF.

CDR3: CASTPGPNPYSYNEQFF. CDR3 nucleotide sequence: TGTGCCAGCACCCCGGGACCCAACCCCTACTCCTACAATGAGCAGTTCTTC. The V gene is TRBV28, the J gene TRBJ2-1; D could derive from TRBD1 or TRBD2 (5 bases each). Germline CDR1 is MDHEN and CDR2 is SYDVKM. This CDR3 has 17 residues. Trimming pared 7 bases from V and 0 bases from J, leaving 19 bases between.

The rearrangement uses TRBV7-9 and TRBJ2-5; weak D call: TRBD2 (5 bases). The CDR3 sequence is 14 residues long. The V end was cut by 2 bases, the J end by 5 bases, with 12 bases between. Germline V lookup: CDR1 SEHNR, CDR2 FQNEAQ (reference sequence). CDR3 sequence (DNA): TGTGCCAGCAGCTTACGGACTTTGTCGGAGACCCAGTACTTC. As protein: CASSLRTLSETQYF.

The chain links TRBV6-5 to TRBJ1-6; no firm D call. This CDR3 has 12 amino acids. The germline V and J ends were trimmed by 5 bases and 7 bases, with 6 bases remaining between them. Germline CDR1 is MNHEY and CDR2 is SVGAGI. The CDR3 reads CASSPTNSPLHF. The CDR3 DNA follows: TGTGCCAGCAGTCCCACGAATTCACCCCTCCACTTT.

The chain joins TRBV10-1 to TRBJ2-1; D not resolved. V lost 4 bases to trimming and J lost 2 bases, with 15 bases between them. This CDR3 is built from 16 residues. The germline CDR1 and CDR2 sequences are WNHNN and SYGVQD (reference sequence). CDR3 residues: CASSGPDSIPYNEQFF. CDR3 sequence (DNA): TGCGCCAGCAGTGGGCCGGATTCCATCCCCTACAATGAGCAGTTCTTC.

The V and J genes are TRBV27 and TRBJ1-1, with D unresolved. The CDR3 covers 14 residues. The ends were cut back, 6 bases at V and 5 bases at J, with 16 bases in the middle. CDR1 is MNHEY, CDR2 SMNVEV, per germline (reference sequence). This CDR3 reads CASRPLGGLTEAFF. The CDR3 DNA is TGTGCCAGCAGACCGCTGGGAGGGCTTACTGAAGCTTTCTTT.